The 6 T cell receptor beta chains below were found in one sample sequenced in a study of radiotherapy plus CTLA-4 blockade in lung cancer. The method was immunoSEQ multiplex PCR; TCRdb's version includes in-frame clones alone and lacks a portion of them. The sample contains about 85,000 clones, around 86% of which appear only once. Sample: peripheral blood, taken from a patient treated with radiotherapy plus ipilimumab. These receptor sequences come from a human donor with non-small cell lung cancer who had a partial response to radiotherapy plus ipilimumab.

The chain recombines TRBV19 with TRBJ1-4; TRBD1 might be the D (6 bases). CDR3 size: 15 residues. The germline gives CDR1 LNHDA, CDR2 SQIVND (reference sequence). V was shortened by 6 bases and J by 3 bases, with 14 bases between the two germline ends. The CDR3 bases are TGTGCCAGTAGCAGTTACAGGGCCTCTAATGAAAAACTGTTTTTT. Translated: CASSSYRASNEKLFF.

This chain uses TRBV6-5 with TRBJ1-3, with unresolved D. V lost 0 bases, J lost 4 bases, and 13 bases lay in between. The CDR3 spans 16 residues. Germline CDR1 is MNHEY and CDR2 is SVGAGI. Written as DNA, the CDR3 is TGTGCCAGCAGTTACTCCTTAGGCTCGGGGGGAAACACCATATATTTT. It specifies CASSYSLGSGGNTIYF.

The chain uses TRBV6-4 and TRBJ1-2, with D possibly matching TRBD1 (5 bases). The CDR3 extends over 15 amino acids. The germline V gene encodes CDR1 MRHNA and CDR2 SNTAGT. The V end was cut by 3 bases, the J end by 6 bases, with 17 bases between. This CDR3 is CASSDSWGAENGYTF. Written as DNA, the CDR3 is TGTGCCAGCAGTGATTCTTGGGGCGCAGAGAATGGCTACACCTTC.

The V gene is TRBV29-1, the J gene TRBJ2-3; the D gene is possibly TRBD1 (7 bases). The CDR3 sequence is 16 residues long. Deletions cut 1 base from V and 0 bases from J, with 14 bases between. Germline V lookup: CDR1 SQVTM, CDR2 ANQGSEA. CDR3 region: CSVEGLEDRSTDTQYF. DNA for the CDR3: TGCAGCGTTGAAGGACTAGAGGACAGGAGCACAGATACGCAGTATTTT.

The V gene is TRBV5-1, the J gene TRBJ1-4, with 9 bases matching TRBD1. This CDR3 spans 13 amino acids. The ends lost 4 bases at V and 5 bases at J; junction bases unmatched: 0. Per germline, CDR1 SGHRS and CDR2 YFSETQ. The CDR3 DNA follows: TGCGCCAGCAGCGGGACAGGGAATGAAAAACTGTTTTTT. This sequence encodes CASSGTGNEKLFF. The whole variable domain, filled in from reference TRBV5-1 and TRBJ1-4, reads KAGVTQTPRYLIKTRGQQVTLSCSPISGHRSVSWYQQTPGQGLQFLFEYFSETQRNKGNFPGRFSGRQFSNSRSEMNVSTLELGDSALYLCASSGTGNEKLFFGSGTQLSVL.

V and J are TRBV21-1 and TRBJ2-2; TRBD1 reflects the table's D call only, with no check against the DNA. TRBV21-1 is shown as a pseudogene. The CDR3 runs to 16 residues. The CDR3 spells CASSKWTGRRAGELFF. CDR3 bases: TGTGCCAGCAGCAAATGGACAGGACGGCGGGCCGGGGAGCTGTTTTTT.